This T cell receptor (beta chain) was retrieved from a study of OX40 agonist ivuxolimab in advanced cancers. Across the study: Every patient in dose escalation had hepatocellular carcinoma, melanoma, renal cell or head and neck cancer. Enrollees could have had prior anti-PD-1, anti-PD-L1 or anti-CTLA-4 therapy, which approximately 40% had received. Study results and limitations: Within 6 weeks, CD4+ and CD8+ blood T cells expanded clonally at 0.1 to 3.0 mg/kg. Also present in some nonresponders was a low level of normalized T-cell clonal expansion.

On this clone: Its antigen is undetermined.

Using immunoSEQ multiplex PCR, the repertoire was profiled, and TCRdb retains in-frame clones only, with some absent. The sample lists about 55,000 clones; over 75% were seen once. This CDR3 is built from 14 residues. CDR1 and CDR2 (germline): LNHDA, SQIVND (reference sequence). V was shortened by 4 bases and J by 0 bases, with 10 bases between the two germline ends. The chain recombines TRBV19 with TRBJ2-7; D unclear. Sequences were derived from CD4+ or CD8+ T cells sorted from blood, sampled in a trial of the OX40 agonist ivuxolimab. This TCR was sampled from an adult with an advanced solid tumor such as melanoma, head and neck, liver or kidney cancer. The CDR3 DNA is TGTGCCAGTAGTAAGACAAGCAGCTCCTACGAGCAGTACTTC. Translation gives CASSKTSSSYEQYF.